One and the same sample provided the 2 T cell receptor beta chains below, sequenced in a study of blood T cell repertoires in COVID-19. Repertoires were generated with immunoSEQ multiplex PCR, while TCRdb's copy carries only in-frame clones and drops some. The sample lists 350,000 or so clones, roughly 87% occurring once. Specimen: PBMCs or T cells enriched from blood (not recorded which). These receptors were collected from a woman aged 30 to 39 who had recovered from COVID-19.

The CDR3 region is CASSLSGGGNTIYF. CDR3 sequence (DNA): TGTGCCAGCAGTTTATCAGGGGGTGGAAACACCATATATTTT. This sequence joins TRBV28 and TRBJ1-3; 7 nucleotides agree with TRBD1. CDR1 is MDHEN and CDR2 is SYDVKM in the germline V gene. The junction had 0 bases not matched to a gene; V was cut back by 1 base and J by 3 bases. The CDR3 is 14 residues long.

This chain links TRBV4-3 with TRBJ2-1, with TRBD2 identical over 9 bases. Looked up from germline, CDR1 is LGHNA and CDR2 is YSLEER. This CDR3 has 18 residues. Trimming at V came to 4 bases and at J to 1 base, leaving 11 bases not matched to a gene. Here the CDR3 DNA reads TGCGCCAGCAGCCCCGGAGGCGGGGGGGCTGGGTCCTACAATGAGCAGTTCTTC. Amino acids: CASSPGGGGAGSYNEQFF.